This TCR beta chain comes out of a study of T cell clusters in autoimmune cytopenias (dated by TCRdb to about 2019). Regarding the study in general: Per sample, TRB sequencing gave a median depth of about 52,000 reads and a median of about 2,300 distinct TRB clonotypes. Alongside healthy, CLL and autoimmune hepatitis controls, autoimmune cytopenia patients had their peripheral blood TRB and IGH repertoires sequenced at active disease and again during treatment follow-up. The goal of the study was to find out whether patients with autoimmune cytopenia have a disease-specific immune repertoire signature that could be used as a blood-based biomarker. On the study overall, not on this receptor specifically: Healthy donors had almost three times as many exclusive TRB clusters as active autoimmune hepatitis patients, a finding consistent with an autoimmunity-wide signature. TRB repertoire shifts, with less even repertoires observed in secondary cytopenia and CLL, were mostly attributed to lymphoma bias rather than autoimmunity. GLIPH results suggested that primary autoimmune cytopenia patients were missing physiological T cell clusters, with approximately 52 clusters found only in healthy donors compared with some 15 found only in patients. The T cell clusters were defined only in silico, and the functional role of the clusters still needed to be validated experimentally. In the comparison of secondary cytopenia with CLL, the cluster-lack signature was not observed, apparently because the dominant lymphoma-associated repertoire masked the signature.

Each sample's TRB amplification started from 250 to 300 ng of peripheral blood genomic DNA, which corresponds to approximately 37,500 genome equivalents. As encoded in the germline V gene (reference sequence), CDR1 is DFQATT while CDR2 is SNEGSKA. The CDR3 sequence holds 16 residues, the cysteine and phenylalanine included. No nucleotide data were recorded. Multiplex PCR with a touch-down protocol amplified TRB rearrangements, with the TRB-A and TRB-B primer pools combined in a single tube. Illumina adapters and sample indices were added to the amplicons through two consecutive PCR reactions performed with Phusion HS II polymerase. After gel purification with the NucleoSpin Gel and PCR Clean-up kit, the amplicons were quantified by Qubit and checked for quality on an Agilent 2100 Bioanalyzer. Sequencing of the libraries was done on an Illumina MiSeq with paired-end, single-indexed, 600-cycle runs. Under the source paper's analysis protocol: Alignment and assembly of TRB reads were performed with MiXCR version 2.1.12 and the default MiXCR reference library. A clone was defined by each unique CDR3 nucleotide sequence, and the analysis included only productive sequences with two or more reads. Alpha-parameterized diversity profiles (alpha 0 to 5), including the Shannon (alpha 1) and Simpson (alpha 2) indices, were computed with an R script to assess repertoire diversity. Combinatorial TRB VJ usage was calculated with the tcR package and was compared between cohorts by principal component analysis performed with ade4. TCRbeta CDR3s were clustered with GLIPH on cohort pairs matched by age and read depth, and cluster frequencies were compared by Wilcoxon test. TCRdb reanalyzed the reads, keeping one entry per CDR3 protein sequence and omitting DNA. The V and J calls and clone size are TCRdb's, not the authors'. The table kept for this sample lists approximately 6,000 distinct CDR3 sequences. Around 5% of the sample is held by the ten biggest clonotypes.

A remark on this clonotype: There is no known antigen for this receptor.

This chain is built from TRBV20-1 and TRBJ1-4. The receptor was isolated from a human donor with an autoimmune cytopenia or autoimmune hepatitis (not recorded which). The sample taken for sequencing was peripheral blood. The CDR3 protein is CSARAHEGLGDGKLFF.